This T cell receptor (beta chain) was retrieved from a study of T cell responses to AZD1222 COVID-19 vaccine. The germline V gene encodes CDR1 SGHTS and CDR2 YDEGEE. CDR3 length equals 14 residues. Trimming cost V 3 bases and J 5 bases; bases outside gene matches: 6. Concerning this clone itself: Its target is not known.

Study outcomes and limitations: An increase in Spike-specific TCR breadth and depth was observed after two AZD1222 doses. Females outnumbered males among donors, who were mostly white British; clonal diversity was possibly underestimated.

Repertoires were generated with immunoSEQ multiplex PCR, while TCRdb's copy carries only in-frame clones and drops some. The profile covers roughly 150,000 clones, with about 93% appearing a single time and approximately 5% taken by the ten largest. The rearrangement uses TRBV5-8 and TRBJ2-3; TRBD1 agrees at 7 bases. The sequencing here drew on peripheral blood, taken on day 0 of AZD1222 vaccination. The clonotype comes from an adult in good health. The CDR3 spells CASSWDSSIDTQYF. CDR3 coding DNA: TGTGCCAGCAGCTGGGACAGCTCGATAGATACGCAGTATTTT.